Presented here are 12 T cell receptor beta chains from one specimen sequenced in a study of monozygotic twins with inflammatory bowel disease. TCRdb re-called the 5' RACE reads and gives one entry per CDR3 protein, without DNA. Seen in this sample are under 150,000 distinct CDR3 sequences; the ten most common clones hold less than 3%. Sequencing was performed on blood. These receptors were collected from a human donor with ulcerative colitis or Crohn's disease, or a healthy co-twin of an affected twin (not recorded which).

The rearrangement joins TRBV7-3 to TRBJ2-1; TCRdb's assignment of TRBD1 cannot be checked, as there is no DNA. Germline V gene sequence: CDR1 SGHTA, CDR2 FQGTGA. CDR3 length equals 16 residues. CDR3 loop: CASSLNGGGTYNEQFF.

Here the CDR3 reads CASTGQNTGELFF. The rearrangement joins TRBV5-1 to TRBJ2-2; TCRdb proposes TRBD1, but this gene call is untestable without DNA. This CDR3 has 13 amino acids. The germline V gene has CDR1 SGHRS and CDR2 YFSETQ.

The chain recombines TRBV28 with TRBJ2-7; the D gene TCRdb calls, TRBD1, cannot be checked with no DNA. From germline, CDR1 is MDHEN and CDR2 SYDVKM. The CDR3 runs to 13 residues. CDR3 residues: CASIRGDSYEQYF.

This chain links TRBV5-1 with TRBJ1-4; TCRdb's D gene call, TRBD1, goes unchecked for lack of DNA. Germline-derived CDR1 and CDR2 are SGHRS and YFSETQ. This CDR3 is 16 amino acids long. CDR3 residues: CASSSMPGTDREKLFF.

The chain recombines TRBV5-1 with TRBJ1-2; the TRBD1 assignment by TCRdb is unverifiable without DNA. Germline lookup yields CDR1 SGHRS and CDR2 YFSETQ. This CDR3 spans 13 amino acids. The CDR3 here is CASSKDRADGYTF.

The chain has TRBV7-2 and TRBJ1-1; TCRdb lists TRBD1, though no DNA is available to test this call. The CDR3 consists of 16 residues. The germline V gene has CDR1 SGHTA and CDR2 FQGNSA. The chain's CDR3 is CASSFSLGGGNTEAFF.

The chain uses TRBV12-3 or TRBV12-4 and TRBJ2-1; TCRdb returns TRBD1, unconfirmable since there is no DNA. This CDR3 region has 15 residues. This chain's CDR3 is CASSLGQGNHNEQFF.

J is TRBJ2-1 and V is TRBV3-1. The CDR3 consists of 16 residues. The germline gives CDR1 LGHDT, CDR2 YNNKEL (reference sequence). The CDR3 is CASSQDQEGPFNEQFF.

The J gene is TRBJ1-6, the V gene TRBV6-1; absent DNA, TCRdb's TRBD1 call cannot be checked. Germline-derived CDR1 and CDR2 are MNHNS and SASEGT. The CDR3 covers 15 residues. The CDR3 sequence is CASRKTGVDNSPLHF.

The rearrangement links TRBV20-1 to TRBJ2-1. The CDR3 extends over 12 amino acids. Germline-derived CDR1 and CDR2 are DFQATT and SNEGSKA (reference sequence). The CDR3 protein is CSALGPYNEQFF.

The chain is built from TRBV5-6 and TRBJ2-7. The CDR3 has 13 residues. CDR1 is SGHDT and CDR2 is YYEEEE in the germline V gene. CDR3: CASSLRGPYEQYF.

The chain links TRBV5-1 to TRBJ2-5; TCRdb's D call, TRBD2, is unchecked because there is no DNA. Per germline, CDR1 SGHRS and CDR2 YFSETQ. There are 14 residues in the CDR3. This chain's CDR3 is CASSLTSMWETQYF.